This TCR beta chain stems from a study of shared clonotypes between healthy human individuals. Overall study results and limits: The rarefaction results pointed to incomplete sorted-subset sequencing despite large depth. Memory subsets generally showed lower estimated richness than naive subsets.

Per the study methods: ImmunoSEQ yielded junction-only sequences lacking quality scores, so filtering differed. The method was immunoSEQ multiplex PCR; TCRdb's version includes in-frame clones alone and lacks a portion of them. V and J calls and clone size are copied from that table; D and trimming were computed from the DNA. Among a few million clones listed, approximately 92% were seen once. Concerning this clone itself: The antigen remains unidentified.

Germline V gives CDR1 MNHEY, CDR2 SVGAGI. Trimming pared 6 bases from V and 3 bases from J, leaving 8 bases between. The CDR3 contains 12 residues. The origin of this receptor is a man aged 18 to 35 in good health. The material sequenced was naive CD4+ T cells sorted from blood. Subset reported: CD45RA+ positively selected. J is TRBJ1-2 and V is TRBV6-5, with TRBD1 as a possible D gene (5 bases). The CDR3 region has the DNA TGTGCCAGCAGAACGGGGGACTATGGCTACACCTTC. This gives the protein CASRTGDYGYTF.